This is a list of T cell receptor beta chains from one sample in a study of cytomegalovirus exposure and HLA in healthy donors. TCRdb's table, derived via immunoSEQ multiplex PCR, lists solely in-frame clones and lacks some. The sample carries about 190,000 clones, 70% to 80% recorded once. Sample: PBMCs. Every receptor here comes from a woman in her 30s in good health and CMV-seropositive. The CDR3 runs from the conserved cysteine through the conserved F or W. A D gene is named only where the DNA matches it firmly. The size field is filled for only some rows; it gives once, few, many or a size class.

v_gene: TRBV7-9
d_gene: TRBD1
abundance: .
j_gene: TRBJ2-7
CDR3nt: TGTGCCAGCAGCGGGACAGGGTATGAGCAGTACTTC
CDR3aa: CASSGTGYEQYF

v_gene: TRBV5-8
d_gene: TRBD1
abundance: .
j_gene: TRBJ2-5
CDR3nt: TGTGCCAGCAGCTTGGCCGGGACAGAAGAGACCCAGTACTTC
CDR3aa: CASSLAGTEETQYF

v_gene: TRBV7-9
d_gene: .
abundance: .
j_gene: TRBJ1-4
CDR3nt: TGTGCCAGCAGCCCCCAGAGGGGCAGGGGATCGGGTTATGAAAAACTGTTTTTT
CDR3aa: CASSPQRGRGSGYEKLFF

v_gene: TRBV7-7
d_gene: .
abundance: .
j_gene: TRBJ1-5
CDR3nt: TGTGCCAGCAGCCCAACGGGGGGGGGCAGAGTCAATCAGCCCCAGCATTTT
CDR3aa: CASSPTGGGRVNQPQHF

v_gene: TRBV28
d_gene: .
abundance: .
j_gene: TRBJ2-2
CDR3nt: TGTGCCAGCAGTTTGTCACTAGCTGGCACCGGGGAGCTGTTTTTT
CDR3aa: CASSLSLAGTGELFF

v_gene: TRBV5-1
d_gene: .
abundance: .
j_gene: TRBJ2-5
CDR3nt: TGCGCCAGCAGCTTCCAGGGACAAGAGACCCAGTACTTC
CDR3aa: CASSFQGQETQYF

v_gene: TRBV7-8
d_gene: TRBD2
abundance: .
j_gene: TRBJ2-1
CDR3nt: TGTGCCAGCAGGGCGACTAGCGGGGGGGTAAAGTTCTTC
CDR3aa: CASRATSGGVKFF

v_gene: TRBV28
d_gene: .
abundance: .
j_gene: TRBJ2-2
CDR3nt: TGTGCCAGCAGCCCACCCCCGGGGAACACCGGGGAGCTGTTTTTT
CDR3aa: CASSPPPGNTGELFF

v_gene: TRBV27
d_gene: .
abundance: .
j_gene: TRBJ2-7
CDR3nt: TGTGCCAGCAGTTTGACCGGGATAGTCTACGAGCAGTACTTC
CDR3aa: CASSLTGIVYEQYF

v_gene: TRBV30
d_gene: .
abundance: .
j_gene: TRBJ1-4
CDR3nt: TGTGCCTGGAGTGCAGTAAATGAAAAACTGTTTTTT
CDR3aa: CAWSAVNEKLFF

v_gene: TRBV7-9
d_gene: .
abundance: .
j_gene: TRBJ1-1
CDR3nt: TGTGCCAGCACCTCAGGGTTCACTGAAGCTTTCTTT
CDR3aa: CASTSGFTEAFF

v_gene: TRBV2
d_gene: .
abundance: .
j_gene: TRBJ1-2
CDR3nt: TGTGCCAGCAGTGCGGGGGGCGCAGATTATGGCTACACCTTC
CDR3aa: CASSAGGADYGYTF

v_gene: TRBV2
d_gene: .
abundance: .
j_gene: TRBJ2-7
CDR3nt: TGTGCCAGCAGATCCGACAGGAGCTCCTACGAGCAGTACTTC
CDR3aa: CASRSDRSSYEQYF

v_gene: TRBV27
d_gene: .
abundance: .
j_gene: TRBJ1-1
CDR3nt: TGTGCCAGCAGTCGGCGGGACCTCAGGCTGATGAACACTGAAGCTTTCTTT
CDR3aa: CASSRRDLRLMNTEAFF

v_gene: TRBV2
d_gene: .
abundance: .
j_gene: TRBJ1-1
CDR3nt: TGTGCCAGCAGCGTTTACGGGTCAGAAGCTTTCTTT
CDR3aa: CASSVYGSEAFF

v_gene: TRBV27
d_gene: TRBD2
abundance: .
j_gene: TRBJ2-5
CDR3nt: TGTGCCAGCAGTTTGGGCCTAGCGGGAGTAGAGACCCAGTACTTC
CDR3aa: CASSLGLAGVETQYF

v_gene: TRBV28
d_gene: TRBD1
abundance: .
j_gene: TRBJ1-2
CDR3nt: TGTGCCAGCAGTCCGCCGACAGGGGTAGGACGGGGCTACACCTTC
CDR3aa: CASSPPTGVGRGYTF

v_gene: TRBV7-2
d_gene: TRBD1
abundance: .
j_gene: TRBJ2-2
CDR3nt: TGTGCCAGCAGCTTAGTAACAGGGGTCACCGGGGAGCTGTTTTTT
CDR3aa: CASSLVTGVTGELFF

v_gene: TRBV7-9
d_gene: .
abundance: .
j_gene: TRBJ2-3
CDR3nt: TGTGCCAGCAGCTCCCGGTTGGTGCGCACAGATACGCAGTATTTT
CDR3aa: CASSSRLVRTDTQYF

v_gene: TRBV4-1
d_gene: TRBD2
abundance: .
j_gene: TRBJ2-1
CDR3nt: TGCGCCAGCAGCCAAGAGAGGTGGACGGGGGGGCAAAATGAGCAGTTCTTC
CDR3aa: CASSQERWTGGQNEQFF

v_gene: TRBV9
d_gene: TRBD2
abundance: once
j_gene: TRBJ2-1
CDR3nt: TGTGCCAGCAGCGTTGGGAGCGGGGGGGCTGGAGATGAGCAGTTCTTC
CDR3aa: CASSVGSGGAGDEQFF

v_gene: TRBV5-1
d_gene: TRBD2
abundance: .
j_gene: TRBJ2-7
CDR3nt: TGCGCCAGCAGCTTTGCAGCGGGGGGCACCGAGCAGTACTTC
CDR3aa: CASSFAAGGTEQYF

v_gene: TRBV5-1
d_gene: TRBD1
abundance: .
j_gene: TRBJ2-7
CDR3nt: TGCGCCAGCAGCGCGGTGACAGGGATTCGTTACGAGCAGTACTTC
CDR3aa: CASSAVTGIRYEQYF

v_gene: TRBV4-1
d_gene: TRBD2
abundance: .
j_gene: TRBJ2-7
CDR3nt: TGCGCCAGCGCTTTGTCGGGGGGCTACGAGCAGTACTTC
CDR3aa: CASALSGGYEQYF

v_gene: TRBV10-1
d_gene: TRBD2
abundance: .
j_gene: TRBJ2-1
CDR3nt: TGCGCCAGCAGGGGACTAGCGGAAGCGAGCTCCTACAATGAGCAGTTCTTC
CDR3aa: CASRGLAEASSYNEQFF

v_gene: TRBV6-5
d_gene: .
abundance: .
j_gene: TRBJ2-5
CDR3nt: TGTGCCAGCAGTTACTCGCTCGGACACCCTCAAGAGACCCAGTACTTC
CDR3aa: CASSYSLGHPQETQYF

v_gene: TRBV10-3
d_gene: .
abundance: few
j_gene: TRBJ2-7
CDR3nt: TGTGCCATCAGTGAGTCTTCAGGGATAAGTATCGAGCAGTACTTC
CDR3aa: CAISESSGISIEQYF

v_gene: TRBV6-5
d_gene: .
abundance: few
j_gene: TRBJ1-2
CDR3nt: TGTGCCAGCAGTGGACAGTTTACTAACTATGGCTACACCTTC
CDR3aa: CASSGQFTNYGYTF

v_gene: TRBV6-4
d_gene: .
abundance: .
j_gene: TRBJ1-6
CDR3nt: TGTGCCAGCAGACAGGTTTGGCTCATACCCCCCGTCTCACCCCTCCACTTT
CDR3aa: CASRQVWLIPPVSPLHF

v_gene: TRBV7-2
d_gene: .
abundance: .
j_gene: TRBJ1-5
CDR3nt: TGTGCCAGCAGCTTAGACGGTAGCAATCAGCCCCAGCATTTT
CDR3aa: CASSLDGSNQPQHF

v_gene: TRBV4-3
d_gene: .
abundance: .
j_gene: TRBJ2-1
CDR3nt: TGCGCCAGCAGCCAAGAATTGAGAAACAATGAGCAGTTCTTC
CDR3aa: CASSQELRNNEQFF

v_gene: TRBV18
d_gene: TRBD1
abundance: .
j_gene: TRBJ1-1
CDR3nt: TGTGCCAGCTCACCACCGGGACAGGGTGGAGGGAGCACTGAAGCTTTCTTT
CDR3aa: CASSPPGQGGGSTEAFF

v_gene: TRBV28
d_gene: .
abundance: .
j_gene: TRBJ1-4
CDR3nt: TGTGCCAGCAGCCGGGTTGAGAGACCGTCAACTAATGAAAAACTGTTTTTT
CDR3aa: CASSRVERPSTNEKLFF

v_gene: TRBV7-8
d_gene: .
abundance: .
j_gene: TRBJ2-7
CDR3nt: TGTGCCAGCAGCTTGGGGGGAGGGGGGTTTTACGAGCAGTACTTC
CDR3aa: CASSLGGGGFYEQYF

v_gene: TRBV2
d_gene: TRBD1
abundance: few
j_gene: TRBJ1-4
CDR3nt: TGTGCCAGCAGTGATTTGAACAGGGGAGAAACTAATGAAAAACTGTTTTTT
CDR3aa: CASSDLNRGETNEKLFF

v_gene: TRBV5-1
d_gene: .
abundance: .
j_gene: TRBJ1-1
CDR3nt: TGCGCCAGCCGAGGATTGCCGAACACTGAAGCTTTCTTT
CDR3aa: CASRGLPNTEAFF

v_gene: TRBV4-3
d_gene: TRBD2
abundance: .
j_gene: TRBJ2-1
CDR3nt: TGCGCCAGCAGCCAGGGGGGGGGACTAGCTATTGAGCAGTTCTTC
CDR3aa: CASSQGGGLAIEQFF

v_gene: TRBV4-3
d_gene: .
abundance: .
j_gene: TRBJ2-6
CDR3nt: TGCGCCAGCAGCCAAGATCGTGGCATCGGGGCCAACGTCCTGACTTTC
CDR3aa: CASSQDRGIGANVLTF

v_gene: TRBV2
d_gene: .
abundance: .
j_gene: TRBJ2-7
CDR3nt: TGTGCCAGCAGTAATGAAGCGGGCAACTCCTACGAGCAGTACTTC
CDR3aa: CASSNEAGNSYEQYF

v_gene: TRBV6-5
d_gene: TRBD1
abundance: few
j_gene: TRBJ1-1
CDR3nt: TGTGCCAGCAGTACCCCTAGGACAGGGGGCACTGAAGCTTTCTTT
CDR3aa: CASSTPRTGGTEAFF

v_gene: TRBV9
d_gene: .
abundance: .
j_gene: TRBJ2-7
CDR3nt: TGTGCCAGCAGCGTAGGGGCAGACCAAAACGAGCAGTACTTC
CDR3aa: CASSVGADQNEQYF

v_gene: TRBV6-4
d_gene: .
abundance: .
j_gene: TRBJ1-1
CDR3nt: TGTGCCAGCAGTGCATCTTTGGGCGACACTGAAGCTTTCTTT
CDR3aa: CASSASLGDTEAFF

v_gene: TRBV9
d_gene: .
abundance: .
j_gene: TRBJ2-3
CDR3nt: TGTGCCAGCAGCGTAGATCAGGTTTCCACAGATACGCAGTATTTT
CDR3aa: CASSVDQVSTDTQYF

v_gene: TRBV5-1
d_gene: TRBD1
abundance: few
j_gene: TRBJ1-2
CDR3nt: TGCGCCAGCAGCTGGGGGACAGGGGTAGACTATGGCTACACCTTC
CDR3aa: CASSWGTGVDYGYTF

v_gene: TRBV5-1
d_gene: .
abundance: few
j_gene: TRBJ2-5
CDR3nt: TGCGCCAGCAGCTTGGCCGGGGGAGAGACCCAGTACTTC
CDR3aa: CASSLAGGETQYF

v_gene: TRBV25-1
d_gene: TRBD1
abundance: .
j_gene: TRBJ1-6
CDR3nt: TGTGCCAGCAGTCCGGGACAGCATAATTCCCCCCTCCACTTT
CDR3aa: CASSPGQHNSPLHF

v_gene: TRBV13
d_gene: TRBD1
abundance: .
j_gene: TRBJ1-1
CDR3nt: TGTGCCAGCAGCTCCGCCGGGACAGGGGGAGCCGGGCTTGACCCTGAAGCTTTCTTT
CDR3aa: CASSSAGTGGAGLDPEAFF

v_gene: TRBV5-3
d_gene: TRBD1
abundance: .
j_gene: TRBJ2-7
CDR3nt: TGTGCCAGAAGCGCCTGGACAGGGAACGAGCAGTACTTC
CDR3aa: CARSAWTGNEQYF

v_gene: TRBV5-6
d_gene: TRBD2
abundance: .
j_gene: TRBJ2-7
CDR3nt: TGTGCCAGCAGGGCTCGACTAGCGGGGGGGTTCGAGCAGTACTTC
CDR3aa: CASRARLAGGFEQYF

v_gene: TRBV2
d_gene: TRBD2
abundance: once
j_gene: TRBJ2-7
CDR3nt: TGTGCCAGCAGGGGGCTAGCGGGAGGCCTACCCCAGTACGAGCAGTACTTC
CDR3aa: CASRGLAGGLPQYEQYF

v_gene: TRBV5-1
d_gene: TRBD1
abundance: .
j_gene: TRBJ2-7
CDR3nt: TGCGCCAGCAGCCCGACGGGACAGGGGGCGGATCAGCAGTACTTC
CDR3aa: CASSPTGQGADQQYF

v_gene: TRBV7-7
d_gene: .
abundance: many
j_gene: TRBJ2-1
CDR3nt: TGTGCCAGCAGCGTCGGACTCGTGGGCGAGCAGTTCTTC
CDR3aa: CASSVGLVGEQFF

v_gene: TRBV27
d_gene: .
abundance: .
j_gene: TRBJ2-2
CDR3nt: TGTGCCAGCAGAGGAGGGGAGAGGCCTGCCGGGGAGCTGTTTTTT
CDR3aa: CASRGGERPAGELFF

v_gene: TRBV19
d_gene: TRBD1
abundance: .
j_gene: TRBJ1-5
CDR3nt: TGTGCCAGTACCCTGCGGGGACAGGGACAGCCCCAGCATTTT
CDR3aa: CASTLRGQGQPQHF

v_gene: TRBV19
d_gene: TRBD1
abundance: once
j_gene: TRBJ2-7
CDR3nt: TGTGCCAGTAGTATGGGACCGGGACAGCCAATTTACGAGCAGTACTTC
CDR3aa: CASSMGPGQPIYEQYF